These 15 T cell receptor beta chains came from one sample sequenced in a study of tumor-infiltrating lymphocytes in primary liver carcinoma. Extraction of RNA together with DNA used 20-30 mg of unsorted bulk tissue. TCR beta cDNA was made from 450 to 550 ng total RNA with a constant-region primer. TCR beta libraries came from three nested multiplex PCR rounds using slightly modified ARM-PCR. TRBV1-TRBV30 forward primers paired with a C-beta reverse primer were used in the first two PCR rounds, which ran around 10 cycles each. TCRdb passed the multiplex PCR reads through MiXCR, listing each CDR3 protein once. This table holds about 96,000 distinct CDR3 sequences, less than 75% found once. Sequencing was performed on tumor-adjacent normal liver tissue. These receptors were collected from a middle-aged man with primary liver carcinoma and hepatitis B virus infection.

The chain uses TRBV7-9 and TRBJ2-5; unclear D gene. The V gene lost 3 bases and the J gene lost 5 bases, with 13 bases spanning the gap. The CDR3 extends over 14 amino acids. CDR1 is SEHNR and CDR2 is FQNEAQ in the germline V gene (reference sequence). The CDR3 coding sequence is TGTGCCAGCAGCTTCGAGGCTGTTCAGGAGACCCAGTACTTC. Translating gives CASSFEAVQETQYF.

The chain carries TRBV29-1 and TRBJ1-2; 11 positions agree with TRBD1. This CDR3 comprises 13 residues. Germline V CDR1 and CDR2: SQVTM, ANQGSEA. V gave up 6 bases and J gave up 5 bases; unmatched junction bases: 5. The CDR3 here is CSVGTGGQYGYTF. The DNA of the CDR3 is TGCAGCGTCGGGACAGGGGGGCAATATGGCTACACCTTC.

Points on this clonotype: A much more abundant neighbour one base away suggests this may be a read error. The chain couples TRBV10-2 to TRBJ2-1; possibly TRBD1 or TRBD2 for D (6 bases each). V shed 2 bases and J shed 0 bases, with 26 bases lying between them. In germline, CDR1 is WSHSY, CDR2 SAAADI. The CDR3 contains 21 residues. DNA of the CDR3: TGCGCCAGCAGTGAGCTTCTGGGACGGGAGAGAAGGGGGAACTCCTACAATGAGCAGTTCTTC. Its protein product is CASSELLGRERRGNSYNEQFF.

As to this clonotype: An end of the junction differs from the germline gene, which may be a read error. The CDR3 region is CASNRRPGGEETQYF. The CDR3 nucleotides are TGTGCCAGTAACCGAAGGCCAGGGGGCGAGGAGACCCAATACTTC. The gene calls are TRBV11-2 and TRBJ2-5, with 8 bases identical to TRBD1. CDR3 length: 15 residues. Germline V gives CDR1 SGHAT, CDR2 FQNNGV.

Comment on this clonotype: With a much larger clone just one base away, this may be a read error. V usage is TRBV5-5 and J usage is TRBJ2-2, with D perhaps TRBD1 or TRBD2 (5 bases each). The CDR3 runs 16 residues. The V gene's germline CDR1 is SGHKS and CDR2 YYEKEE (reference sequence). The chain's CDR3 is CASSSQSTENTGKLFF. The DNA of the CDR3 is TGTGCCAGCAGCTCGCAGTCGACAGAGAACACCGGGAAGCTGTTTTTT.

The J gene is TRBJ2-7, the V gene TRBV12-3 or TRBV12-4, with D unresolved. Trimming removed 6 bases at V and 3 bases at J, with 15 bases between. The CDR3 covers 14 residues. The CDR3 nucleotides read TGTGCCAGCAGCTTTGTACATAGGGACTACGAGCAGTACTTC. It translates to CASSFVHRDYEQYF.

In this sample, this clonotype turned up a few times. The gene calls are TRBV28 and TRBJ2-7, with 12 positions matching TRBD2. The V gene's germline CDR1 is MDHEN and CDR2 SYDVKM. CDR3 length: 16 amino acids. V lost 4 bases, J lost 3 bases, and 7 bases stayed unmatched. This chain's CDR3 is CASSSPGLAGNYEQYF. In DNA, the CDR3 is TGTGCCAGCAGTTCCCCCGGACTAGCGGGGAACTACGAGCAGTACTTC.

The sample holds many counts of this clonotype. The rearrangement uses TRBV7-9 and TRBJ2-5, with 11 bases fitting TRBD2. The CDR3 is 15 residues long. The germline gives CDR1 SEHNR, CDR2 FQNEAQ (reference sequence). The V gene end was trimmed by 3 bases and the J gene end by 7 bases; junction bases not matched to a gene: 7. CDR3 nucleotides: TGTGCCAGCAGCTTCCAACTAGCGGGGGCAGTGACCCAGTACTTC. Translated, it gives CASSFQLAGAVTQYF.

In this sample, this clonotype turned up many times. This chain uses TRBV28 with TRBJ2-5; D tentatively reads TRBD1 or TRBD2 (5 bases each). Trimming took off 5 bases at V and 3 bases at J, with 16 bases between the two ends. Germline CDR1 reads MDHEN; CDR2 reads SYDVKM. This CDR3 has 15 residues. This chain's CDR3 is CASSATPRGEETQYF. The CDR3 DNA reads as TGTGCCAGCAGTGCTACCCCTCGGGGCGAAGAGACCCAGTACTTC.

The rearrangement uses TRBV4-1 and TRBJ2-3; a weak D match, TRBD1 (5 bases). The DNA end is more similar to TRBJ1-5, so the J call may be wrong. The CDR3 runs 18 residues. Germline assignment: CDR1 MGHRA and CDR2 YSYEKL. CDR3 bases: TGCGCCAGCAGCCAAGATAGGACTAGCGGGAATGGGGCAGATACGCAGCATTTT. It specifies CASSQDRTSGNGADTQHF.

About this clonotype itself: This sequence may be a read error, since a much larger clone differs from it by one base. This chain uses TRBV7-8 with TRBJ2-5, with 10 positions matching TRBD1. CDR1 and CDR2 from the germline V gene are SGHVS and FQNEAQ. This CDR3 has 15 residues. The CDR3 spells CTSRPGTGVQETQYF. The CDR3 DNA sequence: TGTACCAGCAGGCCCGGGACAGGGGTTCAAGAGACCCAGTACTTC.

In regard to this clonotype: A read error may account for a junction end that differs from germline. The chain combines TRBV6-1 with TRBJ2-3; D gene ambiguous. From germline, CDR1 is MNHNS and CDR2 SASEGT. The CDR3 contains 16 residues. CDR3 nucleotides: TGTGCCAGCAGTCAATTAACGGGTTCAACCACAGATACGCAATATTTT. Its protein product is CASSQLTGSTTDTQYF.

V usage is TRBV11-2 and J usage is TRBJ2-7; perhaps TRBD2 as D (5 bases). From germline, CDR1 is SGHAT and CDR2 FQNNGV. V lost 6 bases to trimming and J lost 3 bases, with 9 bases between them. The CDR3 extends over 12 amino acids. CDR3 loop: CASRSRDYEQYF. The CDR3 DNA sequence: TGTGCCAGCAGATCCCGGGACTACGAGCAGTACTTC.

Of note for this clonotype: A much more abundant neighbour one base away suggests this may be a read error. This CDR3 fails to terminate in the conserved phenylalanine or tryptophan, so it likely reflects a read error. The chain employs TRBV10-2 and TRBJ2-7; 15 bases fit TRBD2. With V trimmed by 6 bases and J by 6 bases, 9 bases remained unmatched. Per the germline V gene, CDR1 is WSHSY and CDR2 is SAAADI. The CDR3 covers 16 residues. In DNA form, the CDR3 reads TGCGCCAGCAGCCCCGGACTAGCGGGAGGGCGATCCGAGCAGTACTCC. It translates to CASSPGLAGGRSEQYS.

This clonotype was counted many times. J is TRBJ2-7 and V is TRBV6-1; D might be TRBD1 (5 bases). The germline gives CDR1 MNHNS, CDR2 SASEGT. This CDR3 region has 15 residues. V lost 5 bases to trimming and J lost 4 bases, with 18 bases between them. CDR3 sequence reads: CASSRSGKNRYEQYF. The CDR3 DNA is TGTGCCAGCAGTCGCTCAGGGAAGAATAGGTACGAGCAGTACTTC.